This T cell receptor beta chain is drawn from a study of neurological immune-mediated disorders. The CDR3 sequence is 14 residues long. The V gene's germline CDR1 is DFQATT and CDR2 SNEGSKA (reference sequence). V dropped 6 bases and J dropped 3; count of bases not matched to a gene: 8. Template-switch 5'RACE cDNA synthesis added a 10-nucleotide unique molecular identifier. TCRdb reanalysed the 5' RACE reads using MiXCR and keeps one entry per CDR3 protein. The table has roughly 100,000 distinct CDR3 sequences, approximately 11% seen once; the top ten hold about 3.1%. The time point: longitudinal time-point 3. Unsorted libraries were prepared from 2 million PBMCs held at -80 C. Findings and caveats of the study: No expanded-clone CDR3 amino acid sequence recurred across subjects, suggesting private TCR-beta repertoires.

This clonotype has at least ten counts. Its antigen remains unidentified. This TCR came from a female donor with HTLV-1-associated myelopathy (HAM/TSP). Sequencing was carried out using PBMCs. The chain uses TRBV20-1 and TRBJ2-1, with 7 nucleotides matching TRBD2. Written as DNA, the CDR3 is TGCAGTGCGTTCCAGCGGGGAAGCTACAATGAGCAGTTCTTC. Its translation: CSAFQRGSYNEQFF.